This note documents a single T cell receptor (beta chain) sequence. Its antigen is currently unknown. This sample was included in a study of identifying expanded T cells in peripheral blood. Study-wide results and limits: Differentially abundant clones: roughly 1.2 between replicates, about 17 at roughly 15 days, approximately 18 at four. Across healthy donors, higher total template counts meant significantly greater roughly 2-week count variance.

No infections or other immune events were documented during collection. The table came from immunoSEQ multiplex PCR; TCRdb's copy has only in-frame clones and leaves some out. The profile shows about 100,000 clones, around 90% of them singletons. Germline assignment: CDR1 LNHDA and CDR2 SQIVND (reference sequence). V was clipped by 5 bases and J by 6 bases, with 17 bases between them. The CDR3 is made up of 15 amino acids. The material sequenced was blood. The sequence came from a person aged 18 to 69 in good health. V gene TRBV19 combines with J gene TRBJ2-1; possibly TRBD2 for D (5 bases). The CDR3 sequence: CASSDQTRTGNEQFF. The CDR3 DNA is TGTGCCAGTAGTGATCAGACCAGGACTGGCAATGAGCAGTTCTTC.